This is a list of T cell receptor beta chains from one sample in a study of cytomegalovirus exposure and HLA in healthy donors. The repertoire was sequenced with immunoSEQ multiplex PCR; TCRdb's copy has only in-frame clones and lacks some. The data contain 150,000 to 250,000 clones, about 81% of them singletons. The specimen was PBMCs. The receptors stem from a woman aged 45-60 years in good health and CMV-seropositive. Each CDR3 is given with its conserved first and last residue. The D gene is left open where the match is weak. Size is omitted from some rows. Given values are once, few, many or a class for expanded clones.

TRBV6-1	TRBD1	NA	TRBJ1-2	CASSEHGQGMGYTF	TGTGCCAGCAGTGAACACGGACAGGGGATGGGCTACACCTTC
TRBV2	NA	NA	TRBJ1-1	CASSEWAGPNTEAFF	TGTGCCAGCAGTGAATGGGCAGGCCCAAACACTGAAGCTTTCTTT
TRBV5-1	TRBD1	NA	TRBJ1-1	CASSFKGTGGFLNTEAFF	TGCGCCAGCAGCTTCAAAGGGACAGGGGGTTTCTTGAACACTGAAGCTTTCTTT
TRBV28	NA	NA	TRBJ2-3	CASSFWGDRHHTDTQYF	TGTGCCAGCAGTTTTTGGGGCGACAGACACCACACAGATACGCAGTATTTT
TRBV5-1	TRBD1	NA	TRBJ2-7	CASSYRDRIGEQYF	TGCGCCAGCAGCTACCGGGACAGGATAGGCGAGCAGTACTTC
TRBV5-1	TRBD1	NA	TRBJ2-7	CASSRRTGVSQASYEQYF	TGCGCCAGCAGCCGAAGGACAGGGGTCTCCCAAGCCTCCTACGAGCAGTACTTC
TRBV7-9	NA	NA	TRBJ1-1	CASSLAFSDSLNTEAFF	TGTGCCAGCAGCTTAGCGTTTTCCGACAGTTTGAACACTGAAGCTTTCTTT
TRBV28	NA	NA	TRBJ1-1	CASSFGFGAEAFF	TGTGCCAGCAGTTTTGGGTTTGGAGCTGAAGCTTTCTTT
TRBV19	NA	NA	TRBJ2-7	CASSEGNEQYF	TGTGCCAGTAGTGAGGGTAACGAGCAGTACTTC
TRBV19	NA	NA	TRBJ1-5	CASSIQGGGNQPQHF	TGTGCCAGTAGTATCCAGGGTGGCGGCAATCAGCCCCAGCATTTT
TRBV28	TRBD1	few	TRBJ2-7	CASRIGTGIFYEQYF	TGTGCCAGCAGAATCGGGACAGGGATTTTCTACGAGCAGTACTTC
TRBV5-1	NA	few	TRBJ2-7	CASSTWTASYEQYF	TGCGCCAGTTCGACTTGGACAGCCTCCTACGAGCAGTACTTC
TRBV5-1	TRBD2	NA	TRBJ2-5	CASSSSHLAGGLGTQYF	TGCGCCAGCAGCTCCAGCCATCTAGCGGGAGGGTTGGGGACCCAGTACTTC
TRBV18	TRBD2	NA	TRBJ2-1	CASSPHPAGGGNEQFF	TGTGCCAGCTCACCACATCCAGCGGGGGGAGGGAATGAGCAGTTCTTC
TRBV6-5	TRBD1	NA	TRBJ1-6	CASSPTGIYSPLHF	TGTGCCAGCAGCCCGACAGGGATTTATTCACCCCTCCACTTT
TRBV7-9	TRBD1	NA	TRBJ2-3	CASRPAGGTEDTQYF	TGTGCCAGCAGACCCGCAGGGGGCACGGAAGATACGCAGTATTTT
TRBV7-2	NA	NA	TRBJ1-5	CASSRQGLNQPQHF	TGTGCCAGCAGCCGTCAGGGCCTAAATCAGCCCCAGCATTTT
TRBV6-5	TRBD2	NA	TRBJ2-7	CASSLKKRGYEQYF	TGTGCCAGCAGTTTAAAGAAGCGGGGCTACGAGCAGTACTTC
TRBV7-9	TRBD1	NA	TRBJ2-3	CSSSLDRGTDTQYF	TGTTCCAGCAGTCTAGACAGGGGCACAGATACGCAGTATTTT
TRBV7-2	TRBD1	NA	TRBJ2-7	CASSQNAGTGGYEQYF	TGTGCCAGCAGCCAGAACGCCGGGACAGGGGGCTACGAGCAGTACTTC
TRBV29-1	NA	NA	TRBJ2-2	CSVGRDAGGELFF	TGCAGCGTTGGGCGGGACGCGGGGGGGGAGCTGTTTTTT
TRBV5-1	TRBD2	NA	TRBJ2-7	CASSPGLAGVGQYF	TGCGCCAGCAGCCCGGGACTAGCGGGAGTAGGGCAGTACTTC
TRBV7-9	TRBD1	once	TRBJ2-7	CASSQGTGAYEQYF	TGTGCCAGCAGCCAAGGGACAGGGGCCTACGAGCAGTACTTC
TRBV6-1	NA	NA	TRBJ2-3	CASTARAGITDTQYF	TGTGCCAGCACCGCGAGGGCGGGGATCACAGATACGCAGTATTTT
TRBV21-1	NA	NA	TRBJ2-5	CASSAKETQYF	TGTGCCAGCAGTGCTAAAGAGACCCAGTACTTC
TRBV18	TRBD1	NA	TRBJ1-3	CASSRTGETGNTIYF	TGTGCCAGTTCCCGGACAGGCGAAACTGGAAACACCATATATTTT
TRBV2	TRBD1	NA	TRBJ2-2	CASGGQGNTGELFF	TGTGCCAGCGGCGGACAGGGGAACACCGGGGAGCTGTTTTTT
TRBV7-9	NA	NA	TRBJ1-1	CASSANREAFF	TGTGCCAGCAGCGCTAACCGTGAAGCTTTCTTT
TRBV5-1	TRBD2	once	TRBJ2-2	CASSRGAGELFF	TGCGCCAGCAGCCGGGGGGCCGGGGAGCTGTTTTTT
TRBV5-1	TRBD1	NA	TRBJ2-7	CATFPTPGQGYEQYF	TGCGCCACCTTTCCGACGCCGGGACAGGGCTACGAGCAGTACTTC
TRBV13	TRBD1	NA	TRBJ2-7	CASSLFDRGSYEQYF	TGTGCCAGCAGCTTATTTGACAGGGGAAGCTACGAGCAGTACTTC
TRBV2	NA	NA	TRBJ1-2	CASMRQGGTKYGYTF	TGTGCCAGCATGCGCCAAGGAGGGACCAAGTATGGCTACACCTTC
TRBV18	NA	few	TRBJ2-3	CASSPVPLDTQYF	TGTGCCAGCTCCCCTGTCCCCCTAGATACGCAGTATTTT
TRBV28	NA	NA	TRBJ2-7	CASSFPGPSGDEQYF	TGTGCCAGCAGTTTCCCCGGACCCTCAGGGGACGAGCAGTACTTC
TRBV5-8	TRBD1	NA	TRBJ2-7	CASSAGQARPSYEQYF	TGTGCCAGCAGCGCAGGACAGGCCCGGCCCTCCTACGAGCAGTACTTC
TRBV11-2	TRBD1	NA	TRBJ2-1	CASSNRMTGVINEQFF	TGTGCCAGCTCCAACCGGATGACAGGGGTAATCAATGAGCAGTTCTTC
TRBV5-1	TRBD1	NA	TRBJ2-2	CASSKTGDGGELFF	TGCGCCAGCAGCAAAACAGGGGATGGCGGGGAGCTGTTTTTT
TRBV28	TRBD1	NA	TRBJ1-2	CASSTLGQGPSNYGYTF	TGTGCCAGCAGTACACTGGGACAGGGCCCATCTAACTATGGCTACACCTTC
TRBV5-4	TRBD1	NA	TRBJ2-3	CASSLGGQGSDTQYF	TGTGCCAGCAGCTTGGGGGGACAGGGCTCAGATACGCAGTATTTT
TRBV7-3	NA	NA	TRBJ2-7	CASSLNGGSYEQYF	TGTGCCAGCAGCTTAAACGGGGGCTCCTACGAGCAGTACTTC
TRBV21-1	NA	NA	TRBJ2-2	CASSKGGGDTGELFF	TGTGCCAGCAGCAAAGGGGGCGGAGACACCGGGGAGCTGTTTTTT
TRBV7-6	TRBD1	NA	TRBJ1-2	CASSLEPGQGGDGYTF	TGTGCCAGCAGCTTAGAACCGGGACAGGGAGGAGATGGCTACACCTTC
TRBV4-1	TRBD2	NA	TRBJ2-1	CASSQGAPGLVIDEQFF	TGCGCCAGCAGCCAAGGTGCTCCGGGACTAGTGATTGATGAGCAGTTCTTC
TRBV5-6	NA	NA	TRBJ2-2	CASIRGNTGELFF	TGTGCCAGCATAAGGGGCAACACCGGGGAGCTGTTTTTT
TRBV6-1	TRBD1	NA	TRBJ1-1	CASREQGKNTEAFF	TGTGCCAGCAGGGAACAGGGGAAGAACACTGAAGCTTTCTTT
TRBV18	TRBD2	NA	TRBJ2-1	CASSTETGLGYNEQFF	TGTGCCAGCTCAACTGAAACAGGACTAGGGTACAATGAGCAGTTCTTC
TRBV5-6	NA	NA	TRBJ1-2	CASSLADRTYGYTF	TGTGCCAGCAGCCTAGCTGACAGGACTTATGGCTACACCTTC